This T cell receptor beta chain originates from a study of cytomegalovirus exposure and HLA in healthy donors (dated by TCRdb to the late 2010s). With regard to the full study: An earlier analysis of under 600 of the donors reported more than 250 Gb of sequence data and 117 million unique TCR beta sequences from about 180 million T cells. To predict cytomegalovirus infection status, the study combined high-throughput TCR immunosequencing, statistical association of individual TCRs with disease status, and machine learning. Typing coverage varied by locus: roughly 620-630 donors for A, B, C, DRB1 and DQB1; some 520 for DQA1; more than 600 for DPA1; some 470 for DPB1. In the later analysis, no new phenotypic data were used to find candidate immune exposures; instead, reliance was placed on TCR beta sequences and their occurrence across donors. In addition to the first cohort of 650 to 750 subjects, a separate validation cohort of under 150 different subjects was used. Class I and class II HLA loci were covered by the typing at four-digit resolution. A later genetic analysis used genome-wide SNP genotypes for about three fifths of the 666 donors, treating that subset as a discovery cohort. Among the roughly 390 genotyped donors, around 81% belonged to the genetic ancestry cluster associated with self-reported Caucasian donors. Approximately 300 gigabases of sequencing data and approximately 85 million unique TCR sequences were included in an early release covering about 620 HLA-typed donors. To study patterns of TCR occurrence, a later analysis re-analyzed previously published TCR beta repertoires from 666 donors and added high-resolution HLA genotyping. The aim of the study was to test whether cataloging public T cell receptors could identify signatures of past pathogen exposure. Among some 400 genotyped donors of the cohort, an average of approximately 220,000 unique TCR beta nucleotide sequences was sequenced per donor, of which about 19% were non-productive. Using immunosequencing, the study profiled T cell repertoires from fewer than 700 subjects and related those repertoires to cytomegalovirus serostatus. Donor age, sex, ethnicity and CMV serostatus were collected together with the repertoire data. An earlier analysis of 500 to 750 of the donors applied high-throughput TCR beta sequencing to assess whether each TCR beta V gene segment acted as functional or pseudogenic. About five DR-DQ haplotypes were treated as single units for association and clustering because of strong linkage in the cohort. Every discovery cohort repertoire had been produced on one sequencing platform.

Turning to this clone: This clone's antigen is unknown. It has no much larger one-base neighbor in the sample; base qualities were not kept.

Study-wide findings and limitations: Cytomegalovirus status was reported to be diagnosed by the classifier with high specificity and sensitivity in both the original and validation cohorts. Strong co-occurrence of HLA alleles, especially DR and DQ, made assigning TCR associations to individual alleles difficult. Some IMGT-functional V segments, including TRBV6-2 and TRBV6-3, could not be distinguished by the 87-base-pair reads and were therefore excluded. Because HLA typing was unavailable for some donors at each locus, only the typed subset was used in association tests. Compared with the approximately 710-donor mean, donors in an Asian-associated ancestry cluster had fewer N-insertions in productive TCRs, according to a later genetic analysis. According to a later analysis, parvovirus B19, influenza, CMV and Epstein-Barr virus appeared linked to several top co-occurrence clusters. A further reported finding was that TCR beta sequences accurately predicted the HLA-A and HLA-B alleles for most subjects in the first cohort. In a later analysis, HLA-associated TCR beta chains were found to be more clonally expanded and to have lower generation probabilities than equally common non-associated chains. Correlated functional status among segregating V segments might be attributable to linkage disequilibrium, but an unknown experimental factor could not be ruled out. For the cohort, immune exposure information was limited to CMV serostatus. The study gave a list of roughly 150 TCR beta chains associated with cytomegalovirus. At a false discovery rate of 0.05, a later analysis linked 15,000 to 20,000 TCR beta sequences to specific HLA alleles. A later analysis found that most CMV-associated TCR beta chains appeared HLA-restricted, with HLA associations seemingly driven largely by CMV exposure. Because counts were too low, more than 15 rarely observed V segments, including chromosome 9 orphons, were left out of the earlier analysis of about 500 of the donors. In vitro tests confirmed that a few of the cytomegalovirus-associated TCR beta chains recognize cytomegalovirus antigens. The presence/absence analyses assumed that sequencing depth was roughly uniform across donors, and that assumption may not be true. In an earlier analysis of fewer than 750 of the donors, most TCR beta V segments were observed in productive rearrangements about 87% or about 30% of the time, broadly matching IMGT annotations. A cluster of highly shared sequence variants was judged likely to be a technical artifact of the sequencing pipeline. The authors suggested that the approach could potentially be extended to other disease states and immunological phenotypes. In a later analysis, TCR association rates were found to vary across HLA loci, with the most associated TCRs seen for DRB1 alleles and the fewest for HLA-C alleles. While some public TCRs were present in many individuals, most TCR sequences turned up only very rarely across donors. In this cohort, only TCR beta chains were sequenced, and detectable features were limited by the absence of alpha or paired-chain data. An association between a missense DCLRE1C variant and V-gene and J-gene trimming of TCR beta chains was found in a later genetic analysis and replicated in an independent cohort.

Libraries were made using the immunoSEQ multiplex PCR assay. The multiplex PCR relied on a mix of 60 forward primers for TCR Vbeta segments and 13 reverse primers for TCR Jbeta segments. A multiplex PCR assay on genomic DNA amplified the CDR3 region of rearranged TCR beta genes. The Illumina HiSeq System was used to sequence the amplified TCR beta libraries as 87-base-pair reads. Per the authors' processing: A later analysis tallied about 77 million unique TCR beta chains across the 666 repertoires, and around 9.9 million of those chains were shared by two or more donors. To remove PCR and sequencing errors, raw reads were error-corrected and collapsed into unique sequences using a nearest-neighbor algorithm that merged closely related sequences. V, D and J gene segments were assigned by aligning CDR3 sequences to IMGT reference sequences. For a sequence to be retained, a match of at least six nucleotides was required to both a V gene segment and a J gene segment. Rearrangements were called productive when the CDR3 lacked stop codons and stayed in frame with V and J; all others were non-productive. Following IMGT convention, CDR3 was defined as the stretch from the second conserved V-encoded cysteine up to the conserved J-encoded phenylalanine. The earlier analysis of about 500 of the donors excluded sequences that lacked an unambiguous match to a single V gene segment. An earlier analysis of 587 of the donors called V segments functional above 56.7% productive rearrangements and segregating when the between-donor standard deviation exceeded 5%. A statistical classification framework was developed to diagnose cytomegalovirus status using the catalog of TCR beta chain sequences. In a later analysis, TCR nucleotide sequences were compared against IMGT/GENE-DB human TR gene sequences so that V and J genes could be assigned. The TCRdist pipeline was used in a later analysis to assign CDR3 sequences and most-parsimonious VDJ recombination scenarios. In a later analysis, each TCR beta chain was defined by its CDR3 amino acid sequence together with its V-gene family, and reads lacking a unique V-gene family were excluded. As a way to deal with suspected cross-contamination and a sequencing artifact, a later analysis dropped roughly 620 nucleotide sequences that were highly shared and had low generation probability. In a later analysis, a clonal expansion index for each public chain was calculated from normalized within-repertoire ranks of inferred template counts. In a later analysis, generation probabilities were computed using a VDJ recombination model fitted to out-of-frame rearrangements, and the results were checked against IGoR. In a later analysis, hypergeometric tests were used to score TCR-TCR, TCR-HLA and TCR-CMV co-occurrence, with a repertoire-size bias correction applied to TCR pairs. To estimate false discovery rates, a later analysis permuted the HLA or CMV assignments 20 times. In a later analysis, co-occurring TCRs were grouped with DBSCAN, and TCRdist sequence similarity was added when clustering was performed within HLA-allele-positive subsets. Repertoires with fewer than 30,000 or more than 120,000 public chains, plus five repertoires with anomalous nucleotide sharing, were excluded from co-occurrence clustering. As stored in TCRdb, this immuneACCESS dataset retains in-frame rearrangements with V and J assigned. A fraction of the clones does not appear; measured against another copy, unresolved V genes explain less than half of the discrepancy, and the remainder lacks a known reason. V and J calls and clone size are those listed in that table; D and trimming were worked out from the DNA. A total of around 150,000 clones appear in this sample, around 85% of them only once. The ten largest clones add up to about 9.3% of the sample.

A distance of 15 bases separates the germline ends of V and J, which lose 3 bases and 1 base respectively. The CDR3 measures 16 amino acids from cysteine to phenylalanine. CDR3 DNA is the only sequence kept; it has 48 bases, read in frame from the first base. Per the germline V gene, SGDLS is the CDR1 and YYNGEE is the CDR2. The cohort was made up of 500 to 850 healthy bone marrow donors. Cohort members were all nominally healthy when sampled, although unrecorded immune exposures were likely present. The donor tested CMV seropositive and was one of the 289 seropositive cohort members. Every donor gave a peripheral blood sample, and the peripheral blood mononuclear cells from that sample were used for TCR beta sequencing. The Qiagen DNeasy Blood Extraction Kit was used to extract genomic DNA from the blood cell samples.

The sample taken for sequencing was PBMCs. Recombination joined TRBV9 with TRBJ2-3; perhaps TRBD2 is the D gene, with 5 bases matching. The clonotype originates from a man aged 18 to 29 in good health and CMV-seropositive. The CDR3: CASSGGRTRGTDTQYF. In nucleotides, the sequence is TGTGCCAGCAGCGGTGGACGGACGCGGGGCACAGATACGCAGTATTTT.